The 16 T cell receptor beta chains reported below all come from one sample, sequenced in a study of T cells in tuberculosis. Sequencing used immunoSEQ multiplex PCR; TCRdb keeps in-frame clones, though not all of them. The sample yields some 30,000 clones, more than 70% seen once. Time point defined: new active TB diagnosis, blood taken before or within 7 days of starting treatment. The source material was PBMCs, sampled at tuberculosis diagnosis. These receptors came from an adult with tuberculosis.

This clone has just one count. CDR3 in DNA: TGCAGCGTTGGAGGGGGCTATGGCTACACCTTC. This codes for CSVGGGYGYTF. The rearrangement joins TRBV29-1 to TRBJ1-2; D may be TRBD1 (6 bases). The CDR3 is 11 residues long. The V gene lost 4 bases and the J gene lost 4 bases, with 7 bases spanning the gap. Germline V gives CDR1 SQVTM, CDR2 ANQGSEA.

This rearrangement joins TRBV5-6 to TRBJ1-5; D gene ambiguous. Deletions cut 2 bases from V and 6 bases from J, with 18 bases between. The CDR3 length is 16 residues. Germline CDR1 and CDR2: SGHDT and YYEEEE. CDR3 coding DNA: TGTGCCAGCAGCTTCGCGTGGTCGGGGAACGGTCAGCCCCAGCATTTT. Translated: CASSFAWSGNGQPQHF.

The chain links TRBV14 to TRBJ2-5; tentatively, D is TRBD1 (6 bases). V lost 4 bases and J 1 base, leaving 10 bases between the germline ends. There are 14 residues in the CDR3. Germline lookup yields CDR1 SGHDN and CDR2 FVKESK. The CDR3 spells CASSPWTVQETQYF. CDR3 bases: TGTGCCAGCAGCCCTTGGACAGTCCAAGAGACCCAGTACTTC.

This rearrangement joins TRBV9 to TRBJ1-1; unclear D gene. The CDR3 is 14 residues long. The germline V gene encodes CDR1 SGDLS and CDR2 YYNGEE. The V end lost 4 bases, the J end lost 2 bases, and 12 bases lay between the germline ends. The chain's CDR3 is CASSSNTVNTEAFF. The DNA for the CDR3 is TGTGCCAGCAGCAGCAACACAGTTAACACTGAAGCTTTCTTT.

The chain employs TRBV6-4 and TRBJ2-1; 12 bases align to TRBD2. The V and J ends lost 3 bases and 6 bases, in that order; junction bases with no gene match: 6. Germline loops: CDR1 MRHNA, CDR2 SNTAGT. The CDR3 has 16 residues. The CDR3 spells CASSELAGGPINEQFF. Written as DNA, the CDR3 is TGTGCCAGCAGTGAACTAGCGGGGGGCCCTATCAATGAGCAGTTCTTC.

This chain joins TRBV18 and TRBJ1-1, with no clear D. CDR1 is KGHSH and CDR2 is LQKENI in the germline V gene. The CDR3 is made up of 13 amino acids. V lost 3 bases to trimming and J lost 0 bases, with 5 bases between them. CDR3 sequence: CASSPSVNTEAFF. The CDR3 region has the DNA TGTGCCAGCTCACCTTCGGTGAACACTGAAGCTTTCTTT.

The gene calls are TRBV19 and TRBJ2-3, with TRBD1 matching over 8 bases. V lost 3 bases and J lost 4; bases outside the gene matches: 6. In germline, CDR1 is LNHDA, CDR2 SQIVND (reference sequence). The length of the CDR3 is 15 residues. This CDR3 reads CASSIDRGASDTQYF. The CDR3 nucleotides are TGTGCCAGTAGTATTGACAGGGGAGCGTCAGATACGCAGTATTTT. The full variable domain, in which reference TRBV19 and TRBJ2-3 provide the parts outside the CDR3, is DGGITQSPKYLFRKEGQNVTLSCEQNLNHDAMYWYRQDPGQGLRLIYYSQIVNDFQKGDIAEGYSVSREKKESFPLTVTSAQKNPTAFYLCASSIDRGASDTQYFGPGTRLTVL.

The rearrangement joins TRBV11-2 to TRBJ1-1; D is unclear. Germline V CDR1 and CDR2: SGHAT, FQNNGV. There are 14 residues in the CDR3. Trimming took 3 bases from V and 0 from J, leaving 8 bases between them. CDR3 DNA: TGTGCCAGCAGCTTCTTGGCAGTGAACACTGAAGCTTTCTTT. Translated: CASSFLAVNTEAFF. Full variable domain (remainder filled in from reference TRBV11-2 and TRBJ1-1): EAGVAQSPRYKIIEKRQSVAFWCNPISGHATLYWYQQILGQGPKLLIQFQNNGVVDDSQLPKDRFSAERLKGVDSTLKIQPAKLEDSAVYLCASSFLAVNTEAFFGQGTRLTVV.

The chain links TRBV6-1 to TRBJ2-3, with D perhaps TRBD1 (6 bases). Germline V gene sequence: CDR1 MNHNS, CDR2 SASEGT. The CDR3 contains 16 residues. V was pared by 3 bases and J by 1 base, with 14 bases between. CDR3 sequence reads: CASSDLGAGGTDTQYF. CDR3 DNA: TGTGCCAGCAGTGACCTTGGGGCAGGGGGCACAGATACGCAGTATTTT.

The chain combines TRBV19 with TRBJ1-1; TRBD1 matches 10 bases. The CDR3 has 15 amino acids. V lost 4 bases and J lost 3; bases outside the gene matches: 5. Germline V gene lookup returns CDR1 LNHDA and CDR2 SQIVND (reference sequence). CDR3 protein: CASSRDRGKYTEAFF. The CDR3 DNA follows: TGTGCCAGTAGTAGGGACAGGGGCAAGTACACTGAAGCTTTCTTT.

The rearrangement uses TRBV19 and TRBJ1-2, with D possibly being TRBD1 (6 bases). This CDR3 comprises 17 residues. CDR1 is LNHDA and CDR2 is SQIVND in the germline V gene (reference sequence). V shed 6 bases and J shed 2 bases, with 22 bases lying between them. DNA for the CDR3: TGTGCCAGTAGCAACGTTCGGACAGCAAGACTAAACTATGGCTACACCTTC. Its translation is CASSNVRTARLNYGYTF.

The V gene is TRBV6-1, the J gene TRBJ2-7; possible D gene TRBD2, 6 bases. Trimming took off 8 bases at V and 2 bases at J, with 13 bases between the two ends. The CDR3 is made up of 13 amino acids. Germline CDR1 and CDR2: MNHNS and SASEGT. This chain's CDR3 is CASDLARTYEQYF. CDR3 bases: TGTGCCAGCGACCTAGCGAGAACCTACGAGCAGTACTTC.

The chain has TRBV11-2 and TRBJ1-4; D possibly corresponds to TRBD1 (6 bases). The germline CDR1 and CDR2 sequences are SGHAT and FQNNGV. V lost 2 bases and J 5 bases, leaving 15 bases between the germline ends. This CDR3 region has 16 residues. CDR3: CASSLTRGGGNEKLFF. For the CDR3, the DNA is TGTGCCAGCAGCTTAACCAGGGGCGGTGGAAATGAAAAACTGTTTTTT.

The rearrangement joins TRBV4-1 to TRBJ1-1; D is perhaps TRBD1 (5 bases). Deletions cut 4 bases from V and 0 bases from J, with 6 bases between. This CDR3 region has 13 residues. Per germline, CDR1 MGHRA and CDR2 YSYEKL. This chain's CDR3 is CASSPTVNTEAFF. CDR3 DNA sequence: TGCGCCAGCAGCCCGACAGTGAACACTGAAGCTTTCTTT.

The rearrangement links TRBV9 to TRBJ1-2; D may be TRBD1 (6 bases). Germline CDR1 reads SGDLS; CDR2 reads YYNGEE. Trimming cost V 0 bases and J 4 bases, with 10 bases left between them. The CDR3 runs to 14 residues. CDR3 nucleotides: TGTGCCAGCAGCGTAGATCCAGGGGCCTATGGCTACACCTTC. The encoded protein is CASSVDPGAYGYTF.

V is TRBV18 and J is TRBJ1-4; D unresolved. Germline V gives CDR1 KGHSH, CDR2 LQKENI. V was cut by 4 bases and J by 5 bases, with 14 bases left in between. CDR3 length equals 15 residues. CDR3 in DNA: TGTGCCAGCTCACTTGAGACACAATGGAATGAAAAACTGTTTTTT. Its translation is CASSLETQWNEKLFF.